This TCR beta chain was captured in a study of T cell responses to AZD1222 COVID-19 vaccine. Study outcomes and limitations: The donor cohort was predominantly white British with a female majority, and clonal diversity may have been underestimated.

Remarks on this clone: Its cognate antigen is unknown.

The data were produced by immunoSEQ multiplex PCR, yet TCRdb's version contains in-frame clones alone and is incomplete. The sample consists of more than 75,000 clones, about 83% of them appearing once. V lost 7 bases to trimming and J lost 2 bases; unmatched junction nucleotides: 12. Looked up from germline, CDR1 is LNHDA and CDR2 is SQIVND (reference sequence). This CDR3 spans 16 amino acids. This specimen was peripheral blood, taken 28 days after the second AZD1222 dose. This sequence was found in an adult who received the AZD1222 COVID-19 vaccine. The chain is built from TRBV19 and TRBJ1-2; 8 nucleotides match TRBD1. CDR3 protein: CASNSGTGILNYGYTF. In DNA form, the CDR3 reads TGTGCCAGTAACTCCGGGACAGGAATCCTAAACTATGGCTACACCTTC.